One sample yielded the 20 T cell receptor beta chains listed below, sequenced in a study of blood T cell repertoires in COVID-19. Profiled with immunoSEQ multiplex PCR; TCRdb holds only in-frame clones, not every one. The table shows under 150,000 clones, with about 88% occurring only once. The sample was peripheral blood. The source is a woman aged 65 to 85 who had recovered from COVID-19.

This sequence joins TRBV4-1 and TRBJ1-5; D uncertain. The CDR3 totals 16 residues. In germline, CDR1 is MGHRA, CDR2 YSYEKL. Trimming cost V 3 bases and J 0 bases, with 12 bases left between them. The CDR3 loop reads CASSHSNQNSNQPQHF. CDR3 in DNA: TGCGCCAGCAGCCACAGTAACCAGAATAGCAATCAGCCCCAGCATTTT.

This rearrangement joins TRBV27 to TRBJ2-7; 7 bases agree with TRBD2. V was pared by 6 bases and J by 3 bases, with 5 bases of the junction left unmatched. The germline CDR1 and CDR2 sequences are MNHEY and SMNVEV (reference sequence). The CDR3 totals 13 residues. The CDR3 DNA sequence: TGTGCCAGCAGCCGGGAGGAACGCTACGAGCAGTACTTC. Protein sequence: CASSREERYEQYF.

The J gene is TRBJ1-5, the V gene TRBV3-1 (or the pseudogene TRBV3-2); no clear D gene. Germline V CDR1 and CDR2: LGHDT, YNNKEL (reference sequence). Trimming took 4 bases from V and 6 from J, leaving 7 bases between them. CDR3 size: 12 residues. The CDR3 coding sequence is TGTGCCAGCAGCCTCCACGGTCAGCCCCAGCATTTT. Translation gives CASSLHGQPQHF.

The rearrangement uses TRBV4-3 and TRBJ2-1; D is possibly TRBD2 (5 bases). CDR3 length: 16 amino acids. Germline V gene sequence: CDR1 LGHNA, CDR2 YSLEER. Trimming shortened V by 0 bases and J by 3 bases, and 12 bases separated the two germline ends. CDR3 nucleotides: TGCGCCAGCAGCCAAGACCCGGGAAACCGCTACAATGAGCAGTTCTTC. This gives the protein CASSQDPGNRYNEQFF.

The chain uses TRBV6-5 and TRBJ2-7; 9 bases are shared with TRBD1. Looked up from germline, CDR1 is MNHEY and CDR2 is SVGAGI. After removal of 7 bases from V and 3 bases from J, the junction contained 10 bases not matched to a gene. This CDR3 contains 15 residues. As DNA, the CDR3 is TGTGCCAGCATCGGGGGGCCGGGACAGGGCTACGAGCAGTACTTC. This translates into CASIGGPGQGYEQYF.

This chain connects TRBV5-1 to TRBJ2-1; a possible D gene is TRBD2 (6 bases). The CDR3 extends over 14 amino acids. With 0 bases removed from V and 7 bases from J, the gap between germline ends came to 11 bases. Germline loops: CDR1 SGHRS, CDR2 YFSETQ. CDR3 nucleotides: TGCGCCAGCAGCTTGGATGCGGGAAGAAATGAGCAGTTCTTC. This codes for CASSLDAGRNEQFF.

This sequence joins TRBV4-1 and TRBJ1-1; 7 nucleotides align to TRBD1. Germline values: CDR1 MGHRA, CDR2 YSYEKL. This CDR3 has 17 residues. After removal of 1 base from V and 0 bases from J, the junction contained 8 bases not matched to a gene. In DNA form, the CDR3 reads TGCGCCAGCAGCCAAGTAGGGGGCGGCCTCATGAACACTGAAGCTTTCTTT. It translates to CASSQVGGGLMNTEAFF.

The J gene is TRBJ2-2, the V gene TRBV28, with 7 positions matching TRBD1. The CDR3 totals 14 residues. Germline lookup yields CDR1 MDHEN and CDR2 SYDVKM. V was clipped by 8 bases and J by 5 bases; unmatched bases: 8. The CDR3 bases are TGTGCCAGCTTTCCGGGACAGTTGACCGGGGAGCTGTTTTTT. It yields the protein CASFPGQLTGELFF.

The chain couples TRBV11-2 to TRBJ1-2; D unresolved. Germline V gives CDR1 SGHAT, CDR2 FQNNGV. V shed 0 bases and J shed 2 bases, with 10 bases lying between them. The CDR3 sequence is 15 residues long. The CDR3 nucleotides read TGTGCCAGCAGCTTAGATCCCAATCAAAACTATGGCTACACCTTC. It translates to CASSLDPNQNYGYTF.

The J gene is TRBJ2-7, the V gene TRBV7-2, with 8 bases matching TRBD2. The CDR3 is made up of 15 amino acids. V lost 2 bases, J lost 5 bases, and 8 bases stayed unmatched. Germline assignment: CDR1 SGHTA and CDR2 FQGNSA. For the CDR3, the DNA is TGTGCCAGCAGCTTAAGGGCGGGAGGAACCCACGAGCAGTACTTC. Protein: CASSLRAGGTHEQYF.

The chain links TRBV7-5 to TRBJ1-1; the DNA was not compared with TRBD1, the D call given in the table. TRBV7-5 is annotated as a pseudogene. The CDR3 length is 14 residues. In DNA form, the CDR3 reads TGTGTCAGAGAAATTTGGGCAGAGAACACTGAAGCTTTCTTT. As protein: CVREIWAENTEAFF.

The rearrangement links TRBV30 to TRBJ1-2, with D uncertain. CDR3 size: 12 residues. V was trimmed by 2 bases and J by 7 bases, leaving 11 bases between them. Germline loops: CDR1 GTSNPN, CDR2 SVGIG (reference sequence). DNA for the CDR3: TGTGCCTGGAGTACGGGGAAGGGTGGCTACACCTTC. Translating gives CAWSTGKGGYTF.

This chain joins TRBV19 and TRBJ1-5; tentative D call: TRBD1 (6 bases). V shed 7 bases and J shed 4 bases, with 17 bases lying between them. CDR3 length: 15 amino acids. CDR1 is LNHDA, CDR2 SQIVND, per germline (reference sequence). CDR3 region: CASMGTRLGNQPQHF. CDR3 in DNA: TGTGCCAGTATGGGGACAAGATTGGGTAATCAGCCCCAGCATTTT.

The rearrangement uses TRBV7-3 and TRBJ2-2; 9 positions match TRBD2. This CDR3 is 15 amino acids long. J was trimmed by 5 bases and V by 3 bases; bases with no gene match: 4. Germline CDR1 reads SGHTA; CDR2 reads FQGTGA. CDR3 region: CASSFSSGSTGELFF. DNA of the CDR3: TGTGCCAGCAGCTTTAGTAGCGGGAGTACCGGGGAGCTGTTTTTT.

This clone was recorded only once. This rearrangement joins TRBV24-1 to TRBJ2-1, with D possibly TRBD2 on 6 matching bases. The CDR3 length is 14 residues. Per germline, CDR1 KGHDR and CDR2 SFDVKD. Trimming removed 10 bases at V and 7 bases at J, with 19 bases between. The CDR3 here is CATSPAGGENEQFF. The CDR3 DNA follows: TGTGCCACTTCCCCCGCAGGAGGGGAGAATGAGCAGTTCTTC.

V is TRBV29-1 and J is TRBJ2-7, with 7 bases that match TRBD2. Germline V gene sequence: CDR1 SQVTM, CDR2 ANQGSEA. The CDR3 contains 13 residues. V lost 4 bases and J lost 7; bases outside the gene matches: 10. DNA for the CDR3: TGCAGCGTTGTGGCTAGCGGAGGGGTTGAGCAGTACTTC. Translation: CSVVASGGVEQYF.

The chain is built from TRBV27 and TRBJ1-6, with 7 bases that match TRBD1. Germline V gene lookup returns CDR1 MNHEY and CDR2 SMNVEV (reference sequence). The J segment lost 8 bases and the V segment lost 3 bases, leaving 10 bases of the junction unmatched. The CDR3 consists of 16 residues. The CDR3 region is CASSLSIRDSYSPLHF. CDR3 nucleotides: TGTGCCAGCAGTTTGAGTATTAGGGACAGTTATTCACCCCTCCACTTT.

V and J are TRBV9 and TRBJ2-1; 8 bases fit TRBD1. CDR1 SGDLS and CDR2 YYNGEE come from the germline V gene. CDR3 size: 15 residues. The J segment lost 2 bases and the V segment lost 4 bases, leaving 5 bases of the junction unmatched. The CDR3 DNA follows: TGTGCCAGCAGCCAGACAGGGGCTGCCTACAATGAGCAGTTCTTC. Encoded protein: CASSQTGAAYNEQFF.

This chain connects TRBV28 to TRBJ2-1, with 12 bases aligning to TRBD2. The CDR3 spans 16 residues. V lost 5 bases, J lost 2 bases, and 4 bases stayed unmatched. Germline assignment: CDR1 MDHEN and CDR2 SYDVKM. Written as DNA, the CDR3 is TGTGCCAGCAGTCCTCTAGCGGGAGGGCCCTACAATGAGCAGTTCTTC. Residues: CASSPLAGGPYNEQFF.

The gene calls are TRBV6-5 and TRBJ1-1, with D possibly being TRBD1 (6 bases). The CDR3 spans 16 residues. The germline V gene has CDR1 MNHEY and CDR2 SVGAGI. The V end lost 2 bases, the J end lost 0 bases, and 13 bases lay between the germline ends. CDR3 loop: CASSYQGGGLNTEAFF. In DNA, the CDR3 is TGTGCCAGCAGTTACCAGGGAGGGGGTTTGAACACTGAAGCTTTCTTT.